This T cell receptor (beta chain) comes out of a study of blood T cells in healthy people across ages. Across the whole study: Template switching caught about one barcoded beta molecule for each two T cells.

Next came a second PCR, run for roughly 6 to 11 cycles, which used a sample-barcoded 5' primer along with a J-beta primer mix. TCRdb processed the 5' RACE reads anew with MiXCR; each CDR3 protein has one entry. Of roughly 860,000 distinct CDR3 sequences in the sample, about 62% were seen once. General study points: TCR beta diversity correlated strongly with naive T cell percentage.

Each sample yielded at least 6 million isolated PBMCs. CDR1 and CDR2 from the germline V gene are SQVTM and ANQGSEA. V was pared by 7 bases and J by 5 bases, with 13 bases between. The CDR3 extends over 12 amino acids. Note on this clonotype: Its antigen is currently unknown.

V usage is TRBV29-1 and J usage is TRBJ2-3, with D possibly TRBD1 on 5 matching bases. Source material: blood. The sequence was obtained from a man in his thirties or forties in good health. CDR3 in DNA: TGCAGCGCCCGTATTAGGGGAGATACGCAGTATTTT. Its protein product is CSARIRGDTQYF.